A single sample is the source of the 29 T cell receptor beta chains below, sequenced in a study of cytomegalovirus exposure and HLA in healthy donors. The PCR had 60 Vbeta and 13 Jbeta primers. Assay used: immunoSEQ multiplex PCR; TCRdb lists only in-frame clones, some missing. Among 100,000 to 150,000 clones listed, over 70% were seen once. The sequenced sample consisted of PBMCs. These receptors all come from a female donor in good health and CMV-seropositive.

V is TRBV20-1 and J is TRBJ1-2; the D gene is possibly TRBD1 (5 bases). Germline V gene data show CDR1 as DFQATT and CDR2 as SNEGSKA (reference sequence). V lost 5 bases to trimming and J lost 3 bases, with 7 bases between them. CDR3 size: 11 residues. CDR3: CSARGDYGYTF. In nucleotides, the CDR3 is TGCAGTGCTCGGGGGGACTATGGCTACACCTTC.

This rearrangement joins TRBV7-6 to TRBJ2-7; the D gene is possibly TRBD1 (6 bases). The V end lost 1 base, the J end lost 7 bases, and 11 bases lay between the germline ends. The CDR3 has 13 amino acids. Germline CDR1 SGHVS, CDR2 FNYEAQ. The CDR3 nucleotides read TGTGCCAGCAGCTTAGAGAATACAGGGGAGCAGTACTTC. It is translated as CASSLENTGEQYF.

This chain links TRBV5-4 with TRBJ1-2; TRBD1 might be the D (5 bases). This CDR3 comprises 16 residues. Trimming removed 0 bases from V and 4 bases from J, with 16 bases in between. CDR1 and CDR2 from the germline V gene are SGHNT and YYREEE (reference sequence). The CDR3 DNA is TGTGCCAGCAGCTTGGAAGGGGCAGGGCAGGCCTATGGCTACACCTTC. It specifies CASSLEGAGQAYGYTF.

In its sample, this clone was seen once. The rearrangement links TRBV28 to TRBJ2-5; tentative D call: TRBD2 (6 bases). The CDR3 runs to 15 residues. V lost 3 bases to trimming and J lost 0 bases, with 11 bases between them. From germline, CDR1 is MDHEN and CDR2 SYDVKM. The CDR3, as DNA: TGTGCCAGCAGTTTGAGCGCGGGGTACCAAGAGACCCAGTACTTC. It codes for CASSLSAGYQETQYF.

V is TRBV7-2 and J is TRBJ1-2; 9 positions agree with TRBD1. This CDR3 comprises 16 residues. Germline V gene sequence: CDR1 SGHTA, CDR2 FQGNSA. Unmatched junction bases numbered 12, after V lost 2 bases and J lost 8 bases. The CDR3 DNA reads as TGTGCCAGCAGCTTATATAATAGGGGACAGGGTGACGGCTACACCTTC. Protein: CASSLYNRGQGDGYTF.

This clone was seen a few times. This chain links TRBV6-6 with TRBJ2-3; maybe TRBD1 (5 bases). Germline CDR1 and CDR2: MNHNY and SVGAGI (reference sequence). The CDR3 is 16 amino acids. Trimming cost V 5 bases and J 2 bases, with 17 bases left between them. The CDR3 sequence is CASSLAGDRSTDTQYF. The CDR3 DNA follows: TGTGCCAGCAGTCTGGCAGGAGACAGATCCACAGATACGCAGTATTTT.

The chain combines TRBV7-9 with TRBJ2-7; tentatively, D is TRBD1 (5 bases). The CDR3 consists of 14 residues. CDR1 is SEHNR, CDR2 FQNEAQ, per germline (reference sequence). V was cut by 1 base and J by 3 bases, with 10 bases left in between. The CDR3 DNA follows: TGTGCCAGCAGCTTAGGCCTGACAGACTACGAGCAGTACTTC. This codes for CASSLGLTDYEQYF.

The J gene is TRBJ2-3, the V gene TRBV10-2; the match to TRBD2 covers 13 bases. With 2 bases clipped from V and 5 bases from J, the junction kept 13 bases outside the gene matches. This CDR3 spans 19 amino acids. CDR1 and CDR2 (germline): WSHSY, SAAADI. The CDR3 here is CASSEPIGTSGTSRDTQYF. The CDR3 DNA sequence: TGCGCCAGCAGTGAGCCCATAGGGACTAGCGGGACGTCAAGAGATACGCAGTATTTT.

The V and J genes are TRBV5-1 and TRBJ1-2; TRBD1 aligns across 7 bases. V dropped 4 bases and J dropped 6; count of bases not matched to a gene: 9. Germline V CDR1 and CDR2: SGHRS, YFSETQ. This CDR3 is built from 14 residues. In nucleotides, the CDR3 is TGCGCCAGCAGCCCTGTGACAGGGTGGAATGGCTACACCTTC. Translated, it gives CASSPVTGWNGYTF.

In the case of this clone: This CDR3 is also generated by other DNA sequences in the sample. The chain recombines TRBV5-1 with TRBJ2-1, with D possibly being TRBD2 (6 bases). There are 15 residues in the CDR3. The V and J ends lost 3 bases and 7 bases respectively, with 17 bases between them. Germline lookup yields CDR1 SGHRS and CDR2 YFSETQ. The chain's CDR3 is CASSSEGLAGNEQFF. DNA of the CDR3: TGCGCCAGCAGCTCGGAGGGGCTAGCAGGGAATGAGCAGTTCTTC. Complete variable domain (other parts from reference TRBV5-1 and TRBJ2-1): KAGVTQTPRYLIKTRGQQVTLSCSPISGHRSVSWYQQTPGQGLQFLFEYFSETQRNKGNFPGRFSGRQFSNSRSEMNVSTLELGDSALYLCASSSEGLAGNEQFFGPGTRLTVL.

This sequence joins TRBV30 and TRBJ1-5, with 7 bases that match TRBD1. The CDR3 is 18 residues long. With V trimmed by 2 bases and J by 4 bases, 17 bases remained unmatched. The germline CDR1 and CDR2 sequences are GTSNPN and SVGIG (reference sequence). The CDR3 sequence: CAWSHNPNRGKINQPQHF. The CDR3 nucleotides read TGTGCCTGGAGTCACAATCCTAACAGGGGCAAGATTAATCAGCCCCAGCATTTT. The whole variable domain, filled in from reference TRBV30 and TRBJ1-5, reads SQTIHQWPATLVQPVGSPLSLECTVEGTSNPNLYWYRQAAGRGLQLLFYSVGIGQISSEVPQNLSASRPQDRQFILSSKKLLLSDSGFYLCAWSHNPNRGKINQPQHFGDGTRLSIL.

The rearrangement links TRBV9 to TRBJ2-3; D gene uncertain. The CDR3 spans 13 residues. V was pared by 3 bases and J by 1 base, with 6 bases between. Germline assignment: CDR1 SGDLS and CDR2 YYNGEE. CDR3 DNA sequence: TGTGCCAGCAGCGGCCCGGGCACAGATACGCAGTATTTT. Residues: CASSGPGTDTQYF.

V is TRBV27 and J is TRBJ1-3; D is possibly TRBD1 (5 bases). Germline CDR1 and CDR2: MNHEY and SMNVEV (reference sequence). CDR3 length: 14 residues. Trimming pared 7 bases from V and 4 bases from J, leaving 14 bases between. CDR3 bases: TGTGCCAGCACCTCCCCAGGGTTCGGAAACACCATATATTTT. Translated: CASTSPGFGNTIYF.

CDR3 sequence: CASSQSAGNTIYF. DNA of the CDR3: TGTGCCAGCAGCCAATCCGCTGGAAACACCATATATTTT. This sequence joins TRBV14 and TRBJ1-3; D gene uncertain. V shed 2 bases and J shed 2 bases, with 4 bases lying between them. CDR1 and CDR2 from the germline V gene are SGHDN and FVKESK. The CDR3 has 13 amino acids.

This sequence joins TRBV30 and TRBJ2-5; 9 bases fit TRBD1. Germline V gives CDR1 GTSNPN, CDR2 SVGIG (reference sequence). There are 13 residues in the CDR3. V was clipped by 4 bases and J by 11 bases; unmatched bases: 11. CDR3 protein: CAWIPGQGYEQYF. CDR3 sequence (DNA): TGTGCCTGGATCCCGGGACAGGGATATGAGCAGTACTTC.

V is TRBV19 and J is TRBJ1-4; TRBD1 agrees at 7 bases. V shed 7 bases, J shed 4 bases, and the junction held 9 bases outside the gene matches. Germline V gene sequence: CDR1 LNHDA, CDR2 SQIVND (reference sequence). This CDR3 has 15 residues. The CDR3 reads CASTDRAPRNEKLFF. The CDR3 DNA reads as TGTGCCAGTACAGACAGGGCCCCCCGTAATGAAAAACTGTTTTTT.

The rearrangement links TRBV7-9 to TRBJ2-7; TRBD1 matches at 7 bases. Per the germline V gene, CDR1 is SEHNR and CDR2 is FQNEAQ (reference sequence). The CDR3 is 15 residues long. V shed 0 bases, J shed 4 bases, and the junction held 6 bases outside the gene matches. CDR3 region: CASSLAPGGIYEQYF. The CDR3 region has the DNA TGTGCCAGCAGCTTAGCTCCAGGGGGTATATACGAGCAGTACTTC.

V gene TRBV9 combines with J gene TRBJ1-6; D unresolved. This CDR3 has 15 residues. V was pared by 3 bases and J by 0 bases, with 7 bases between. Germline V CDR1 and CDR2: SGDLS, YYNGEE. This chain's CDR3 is CASSGGSSYNSPLHF. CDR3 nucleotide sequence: TGTGCCAGCAGCGGAGGTAGCTCCTATAATTCACCCCTCCACTTT.

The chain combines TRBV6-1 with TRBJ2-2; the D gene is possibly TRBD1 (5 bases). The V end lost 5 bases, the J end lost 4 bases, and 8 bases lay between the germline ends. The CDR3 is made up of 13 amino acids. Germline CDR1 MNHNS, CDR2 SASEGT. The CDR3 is CASSRTSTGELFF. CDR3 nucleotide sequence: TGTGCCAGCAGTCGGACAAGCACCGGGGAGCTGTTTTTT.

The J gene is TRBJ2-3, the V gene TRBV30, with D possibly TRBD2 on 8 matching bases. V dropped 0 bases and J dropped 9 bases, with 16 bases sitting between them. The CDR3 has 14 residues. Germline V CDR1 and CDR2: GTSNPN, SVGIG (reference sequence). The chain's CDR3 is CAWSVGGGGGTQYF. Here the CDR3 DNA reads TGTGCCTGGAGTGTAGGAGGGGGCGGGGGGACGCAGTATTTT. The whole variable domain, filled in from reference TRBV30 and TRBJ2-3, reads SQTIHQWPATLVQPVGSPLSLECTVEGTSNPNLYWYRQAAGRGLQLLFYSVGIGQISSEVPQNLSASRPQDRQFILSSKKLLLSDSGFYLCAWSVGGGGGTQYFGPGTRLTVL.

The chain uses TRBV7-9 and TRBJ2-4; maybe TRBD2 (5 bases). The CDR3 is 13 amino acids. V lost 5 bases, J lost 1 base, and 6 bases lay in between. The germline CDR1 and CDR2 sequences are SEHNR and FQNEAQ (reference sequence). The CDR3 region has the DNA TGTGCCAGCAGCGGGAGCGCCAAAAACATTCAGTACTTC. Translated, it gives CASSGSAKNIQYF.

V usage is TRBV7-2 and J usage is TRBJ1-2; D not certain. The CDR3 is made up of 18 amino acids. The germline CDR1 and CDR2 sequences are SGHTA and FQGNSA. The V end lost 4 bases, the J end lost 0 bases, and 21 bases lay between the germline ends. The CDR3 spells CASSSPSRGRITNYGYTF. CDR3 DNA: TGTGCCAGCAGCTCTCCCTCCCGGGGTAGGATCACTAACTATGGCTACACCTTC.

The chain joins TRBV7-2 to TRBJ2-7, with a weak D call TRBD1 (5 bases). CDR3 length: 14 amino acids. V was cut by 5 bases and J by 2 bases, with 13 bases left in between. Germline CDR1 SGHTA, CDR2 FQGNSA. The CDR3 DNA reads TGTGCCAGCAGCCCTAGTTGGGGCACCTACGAGCAGTACTTC. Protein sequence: CASSPSWGTYEQYF.

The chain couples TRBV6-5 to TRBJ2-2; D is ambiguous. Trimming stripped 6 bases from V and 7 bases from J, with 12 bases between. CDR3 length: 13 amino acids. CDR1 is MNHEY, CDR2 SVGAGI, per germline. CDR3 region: CASSVIEDGELFF. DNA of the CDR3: TGTGCCAGCAGCGTAATAGAAGACGGGGAGCTGTTTTTT.

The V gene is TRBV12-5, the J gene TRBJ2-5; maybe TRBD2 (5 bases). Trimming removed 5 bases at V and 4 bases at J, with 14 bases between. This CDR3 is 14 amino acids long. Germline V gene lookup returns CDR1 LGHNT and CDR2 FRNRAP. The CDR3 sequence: CASGPGIGRETQYF. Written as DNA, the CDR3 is TGTGCTAGTGGTCCGGGGATCGGTAGAGAGACCCAGTACTTC.

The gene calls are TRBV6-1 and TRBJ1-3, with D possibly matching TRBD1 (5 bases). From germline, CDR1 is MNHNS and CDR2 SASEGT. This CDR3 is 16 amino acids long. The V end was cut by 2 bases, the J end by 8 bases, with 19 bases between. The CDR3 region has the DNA TGTGCCAGCAGTGAATTCGGCAGGGTGTTGTCGGACACCATATATTTT. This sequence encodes CASSEFGRVLSDTIYF.

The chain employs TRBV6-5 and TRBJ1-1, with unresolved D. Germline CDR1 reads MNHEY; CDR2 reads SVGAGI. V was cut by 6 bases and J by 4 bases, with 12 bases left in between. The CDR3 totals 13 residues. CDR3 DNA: TGTGCCAGCAGCCGAGTCTCAGGCACTGAAGCTTTCTTT. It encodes CASSRVSGTEAFF.

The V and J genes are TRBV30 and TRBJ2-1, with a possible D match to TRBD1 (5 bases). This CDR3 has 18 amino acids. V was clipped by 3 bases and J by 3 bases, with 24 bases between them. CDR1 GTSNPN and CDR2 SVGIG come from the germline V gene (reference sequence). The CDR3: CAWRGDKGPLASYNEQFF. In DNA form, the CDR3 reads TGTGCCTGGAGAGGGGATAAGGGGCCCCTGGCTAGCTACAATGAGCAGTTCTTC.

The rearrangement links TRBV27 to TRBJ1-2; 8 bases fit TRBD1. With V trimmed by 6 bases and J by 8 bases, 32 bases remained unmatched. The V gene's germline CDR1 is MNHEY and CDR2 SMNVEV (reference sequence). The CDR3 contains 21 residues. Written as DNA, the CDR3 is TGTGCCAGCAGCTTAAGGGGGACAGGATCGAGGGGGAGGCGACTATTCTACGGCTACACCTTC. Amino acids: CASSLRGTGSRGRRLFYGYTF.